Below are 27 T cell receptor beta chains sequenced from a single sample in a study of blood T cell repertoires in COVID-19. The assay was immunoSEQ multiplex PCR, and TCRdb's table has in-frame clones only and misses some. The sample records about 94,000 clones, 80% being singletons. The source material was peripheral blood. Receptor source: an elderly woman with acute or convalescent COVID-19.

The genes are TRBV23-1 and TRBJ1-1; 8 nucleotides line up with TRBD1. TRBV23-1 is known as an ORF, though its function is uncertain. The trim removed 7 bases at V and 8 bases at J, leaving 3 bases unmatched. The CDR3 runs 11 residues. The CDR3 loop reads CASKGQAEAFF. CDR3 DNA: TGCGCCAGCAAGGGACAGGCCGAAGCTTTCTTT.

The CDR3 DNA reads TGTGCCAGCAGCCAAGCAATAGCGGGGTTCTACGAGCAGTACTTC. Encoded protein: CASSQAIAGFYEQYF. V usage is TRBV3-1 (or the pseudogene TRBV3-2) and J usage is TRBJ2-7; 8 bases are a match to TRBD2. The V segment lost 1 base and the J segment 3 bases; nucleotides outside the gene matches: 5. The CDR3 spans 15 residues. Germline-derived CDR1 and CDR2 are LGHDT and YNNKEL (reference sequence).

This sequence joins TRBV11-2 and TRBJ2-2, with D tentatively TRBD2 (6 bases). Germline V CDR1 and CDR2: SGHAT, FQNNGV. V dropped 4 bases and J dropped 3 bases, with 9 bases sitting between them. The CDR3 spans 14 residues. CDR3 DNA sequence: TGTGCCAGCAGCTGGAGGGGATACACCGGGGAGCTGTTTTTT. Its translation is CASSWRGYTGELFF.

This chain links TRBV3-1 (or the pseudogene TRBV3-2) with TRBJ2-3; tentatively, D is TRBD2 (6 bases). Trimming left V 4 bases short and J 0 bases short, with 20 bases between. CDR1 is LGHDT and CDR2 is YNNKEL in the germline V gene (reference sequence). The CDR3 has 18 residues. DNA of the CDR3: TGTGCCAGCAGCCCCCGTCAGGGCCAGGGAGGAAGCACAGATACGCAGTATTTT. This gives the protein CASSPRQGQGGSTDTQYF.

This clone has a handful of counts. The rearrangement uses TRBV2 and TRBJ1-2; a weak D match, TRBD1 (6 bases). The CDR3 loop spans 13 amino acids. Germline lookup yields CDR1 SNHLY and CDR2 FYNNEI. V gave up 4 bases and J gave up 3 bases, with 9 bases separating them. The CDR3 is CASSVQGDYGYTF. The CDR3 region has the DNA TGTGCCAGCAGTGTACAGGGAGACTATGGCTACACCTTC.

V is TRBV4-1 and J is TRBJ1-2; possibly TRBD1 for D (6 bases). Germline loops: CDR1 MGHRA, CDR2 YSYEKL. V was clipped by 0 bases and J by 8 bases, with 19 bases between them. This CDR3 contains 16 residues. DNA for the CDR3: TGCGCCAGCAGCCAAGACACAACGCCATACACAGGGGGCTACACCTTC. It translates to CASSQDTTPYTGGYTF.

This clone has at least ten counts. V gene TRBV24-1 combines with J gene TRBJ2-1; 10 positions agree with TRBD2. This CDR3 spans 15 amino acids. The germline V gene has CDR1 KGHDR and CDR2 SFDVKD. J lost 5 bases, V lost 2 bases, and 2 bases had no gene match. CDR3 region: CATSDSSGGNNEQFF. As DNA, the CDR3 is TGTGCCACCAGTGATTCTAGCGGGGGAAACAATGAGCAGTTCTTC.

The rearrangement uses TRBV7-2 and TRBJ1-3, with TRBD1 matching over 8 bases. The V gene's germline CDR1 is SGHTA and CDR2 FQGNSA. The CDR3 contains 17 residues. The V and J ends lost 4 bases and 1 base, in that order; junction bases with no gene match: 9. The CDR3 DNA is TGTGCCAGCAGCTCCGACAGGGGACCTTTTTCTGGAAACACCATATATTTT. The encoded protein is CASSSDRGPFSGNTIYF.

This clone was counted ten times or more. The chain has TRBV9 and TRBJ1-3; 8 nucleotides match TRBD1. CDR3 size: 14 residues. Germline CDR1 is SGDLS and CDR2 is YYNGEE. Trimming removed 4 bases from V and 8 bases from J; junction bases left unmatched: 8. This CDR3 reads CASSIGTGRDTIYF. The CDR3 nucleotides are TGTGCCAGCAGCATCGGGACAGGCCGGGACACCATATATTTT. Full variable domain (remainder filled in from reference TRBV9 and TRBJ1-3): DSGVTQTPKHLITATGQRVTLRCSPRSGDLSVYWYQQSLDQGLQFLIQYYNGEERAKGNILERFSAQQFPDLHSELNLSSLELGDSALYFCASSIGTGRDTIYFGEGSWLTVV.

This sequence joins TRBV9 and TRBJ1-1; D not resolved. The CDR3 is 15 amino acids. V lost 0 bases and J lost 3, with 12 bases in between. Germline CDR1 reads SGDLS; CDR2 reads YYNGEE. The CDR3 loop is CASSVVGNEDTEAFF. CDR3 sequence (DNA): TGTGCCAGCAGCGTAGTGGGTAACGAGGACACTGAAGCTTTCTTT.

The V gene is TRBV4-1, the J gene TRBJ2-3; 11 bases are shared with TRBD2. CDR3 length: 15 residues. V shed 4 bases and J 6 bases; nucleotides not matched to a gene: 6. Germline V gene sequence: CDR1 MGHRA, CDR2 YSYEKL. This chain's CDR3 is CASSRLAGGTDTQYF. For the CDR3, the DNA is TGCGCCAGCAGCCGCTTAGCGGGAGGGACGGATACGCAGTATTTT.

The chain couples TRBV11-2 to TRBJ1-6; a weak D match, TRBD1 (5 bases). The CDR3 is made up of 17 amino acids. Looked up from germline, CDR1 is SGHAT and CDR2 is FQNNGV. Trimming shortened V by 1 base and J by 2 bases, and 12 bases separated the two germline ends. The CDR3, as DNA: TGTGCCAGCAGCTTAGGAAGCAGGGCCCCCTATAATTCACCCCTCCACTTT. Protein: CASSLGSRAPYNSPLHF.

This clone has a handful of counts. J is TRBJ2-1 and V is TRBV7-8, with D maybe TRBD2 (6 bases). The CDR3 has 15 residues. Per germline, CDR1 SGHVS and CDR2 FQNEAQ. The V and J ends lost 8 bases and 7 bases respectively, with 21 bases between them. The CDR3 bases are TGTGCCAGCGGAAAAGGGCGGGGAAATGCGAATGAGCAGTTCTTC. It translates to CASGKGRGNANEQFF.

The rearrangement joins TRBV3-1 (or the pseudogene TRBV3-2) to TRBJ1-5; D is possibly TRBD1 (6 bases). CDR3 length: 15 residues. Germline CDR1 and CDR2: LGHDT and YNNKEL (reference sequence). Deletions cut 5 bases from V and 2 bases from J, with 13 bases between. Here the CDR3 DNA reads TGTGCCAGCAGCGATACAGGGAGCGGCAATCAGCCCCAGCATTTT. Residues: CASSDTGSGNQPQHF.

This clone appeared a few times. The chain links TRBV5-1 to TRBJ2-1, with D uncertain. Trimming cost V 1 base and J 4 bases, with 12 bases left between them. The CDR3 length is 15 residues. Germline CDR1 SGHRS, CDR2 YFSETQ. DNA of the CDR3: TGCGCCAGCAGCTTGTCAATCCTACAGTACAATGAGCAGTTCTTC. Protein sequence: CASSLSILQYNEQFF.

This sequence joins TRBV5-6 and TRBJ1-2; perhaps TRBD1 as D (6 bases). CDR1 is SGHDT and CDR2 is YYEEEE in the germline V gene. The CDR3 has 16 residues. The V and J ends lost 4 bases and 0 bases respectively, with 16 bases between them. The CDR3 bases are TGTGCCAGCAGCCGTCCCGGGACATTAGCTAACTATGGCTACACCTTC. This codes for CASSRPGTLANYGYTF.

This rearrangement joins TRBV15 to TRBJ1-1, with 8 nucleotides matching TRBD1. There are 14 residues in the CDR3. Germline assignment: CDR1 LNHNV and CDR2 YYDKDF (reference sequence). Unmatched junction bases numbered 2, after V lost 2 bases and J lost 3 bases. This chain's CDR3 is CATSRTGGDTEAFF. For the CDR3, the DNA is TGTGCCACCAGCAGAACAGGGGGGGACACTGAAGCTTTCTTT.

The J gene is TRBJ1-2, the V gene TRBV7-8, with TRBD1 identical over 10 bases. The germline V gene encodes CDR1 SGHVS and CDR2 FQNEAQ. The V and J ends lost 4 bases and 3 bases, in that order; junction bases with no gene match: 5. This CDR3 spans 15 amino acids. CDR3 sequence: CASSSRDRGDYGYTF. The CDR3 nucleotides are TGTGCCAGCAGCTCCCGGGACAGGGGTGACTATGGCTACACCTTC.

The rearrangement joins TRBV10-2 to TRBJ1-1, with D maybe TRBD1 (5 bases). The V gene lost 7 bases and the J gene lost 6 bases, with 12 bases spanning the gap. Germline values: CDR1 WSHSY, CDR2 SAAADI. The CDR3 length is 12 residues. CDR3 in amino acids: CASTRGFSEAFF. The CDR3 DNA sequence: TGCGCCAGCACGCGGGGGTTTTCTGAAGCTTTCTTT.

The genes are TRBV5-6 and TRBJ1-2, with D uncertain. This CDR3 comprises 15 residues. Trimming stripped 2 bases from V and 4 bases from J, with 15 bases between. Germline V CDR1 and CDR2: SGHDT, YYEEEE. CDR3 amino acids: CASSFERALVYGYTF. CDR3 sequence (DNA): TGTGCCAGCAGCTTCGAGAGGGCTTTGGTCTATGGCTACACCTTC.

This chain uses TRBV6-5 with TRBJ2-3; maybe TRBD1 (6 bases). V was clipped by 0 bases and J by 2 bases, with 12 bases between them. Germline values: CDR1 MNHEY, CDR2 SVGAGI. The CDR3 extends over 16 amino acids. CDR3 in amino acids: CASSYSYRAYTDTQYF. DNA for the CDR3: TGTGCCAGCAGTTACTCCTACAGGGCCTACACAGATACGCAGTATTTT.

The chain links TRBV19 to TRBJ2-2, with 7 positions matching TRBD2. V was pared by 6 bases and J by 4 bases, with 14 bases of the junction left unmatched. The CDR3 spans 17 residues. Germline CDR1 LNHDA, CDR2 SQIVND (reference sequence). This CDR3 is CASRFWIGLDPTGELFF. In DNA form, the CDR3 reads TGTGCCAGTAGGTTCTGGATTGGACTAGATCCCACCGGGGAGCTGTTTTTT.

V usage is TRBV5-6 and J usage is TRBJ1-2, with 7 bases matching TRBD1. The V segment lost 6 bases and the J segment 4 bases; nucleotides outside the gene matches: 6. The CDR3 length is 13 residues. CDR1 SGHDT and CDR2 YYEEEE come from the germline V gene. The CDR3 sequence is CASNSRGAYGYTF. The CDR3 DNA is TGTGCCAGCAACTCCAGGGGGGCCTATGGCTACACCTTC.

Details on this clone: Just one base apart from a much larger clone, this may be a read error. This rearrangement joins TRBV7-9 to TRBJ2-3, with 8 bases identical to TRBD2. V was clipped by 4 bases and J by 0 bases; unmatched bases: 0. The germline gives CDR1 SEHNR, CDR2 FQNEAQ (reference sequence). The CDR3 totals 14 residues. In DNA, the CDR3 is TGTGCCAGCAGCTCTAGCGGGAGCACAGATACGCAGTATTTT. This gives the protein CASSSSGSTDTQYF.

This sequence joins TRBV3-1 (or the pseudogene TRBV3-2) and TRBJ2-7; TRBD2 aligns across 15 bases. This CDR3 has 16 amino acids. Trimming removed 2 bases from V and 6 bases from J; junction bases left unmatched: 5. Germline V gene data show CDR1 as LGHDT and CDR2 as YNNKEL (reference sequence). CDR3 residues: CASSQRTSGRAGEQYF. The CDR3 DNA reads as TGTGCCAGCAGCCAACGGACTAGCGGGAGGGCTGGCGAGCAGTACTTC.

The chain is built from TRBV6-2 or TRBV6-3 and TRBJ1-2; 7 nucleotides agree with TRBD1. V shed 5 bases, J shed 7 bases, and the junction held 4 bases outside the gene matches. This CDR3 comprises 12 residues. From germline, CDR1 is MNHEY and CDR2 SVGEGT. DNA for the CDR3: TGTGCCAGCAGTGACAGGGCCTTTGGCTACACCTTC. Encoded protein: CASSDRAFGYTF.

Only a few counts were recorded for this clone. The chain is built from TRBV2 and TRBJ1-4, with TRBD1 identical over 7 bases. The trim removed 6 bases at V and 7 bases at J, leaving 11 bases unmatched. This CDR3 region has 15 residues. From germline, CDR1 is SNHLY and CDR2 FYNNEI. The CDR3 loop is CASRSPGQRTEKLFF. The CDR3 bases are TGTGCCAGCAGGAGCCCGGGACAGCGAACTGAAAAACTGTTTTTT. Full variable domain (outside the CDR3, taken from reference TRBV2 and TRBJ1-4): EPEVTQTPSHQVTQMGQEVILRCVPISNHLYFYWYRQILGQKVEFLVSFYNNEISEKSEIFDDQFSVERPDGSNFTLKIRSTKLEDSAMYFCASRSPGQRTEKLFFGSGTQLSVL.